This TCR beta chain was observed in a study of shared clonotypes between healthy human individuals. Study-level information: Aged 18 to 49, the donors were a couple of women and a few men. Study results and limitations: What naive subsets generally showed was a larger estimated richness than memory subsets showed.

Details on this clone: What it binds is unknown.

Generated by immunoSEQ multiplex PCR, the TCRdb table keeps only in-frame clones and is missing some. The sample holds millions of clones, roughly 96% seen once. CDR1 is SGDLS and CDR2 is YYNGEE in the germline V gene. The CDR3 is 14 amino acids. With 4 bases removed from V and 0 bases from J, the gap between germline ends came to 7 bases. Specimen: naive CD4+ T cells sorted from blood. Subset meaning: CD45RA+ positively selected. This sequence originates from a man younger than 35 in good health. The chain has TRBV9 and TRBJ1-4; the D is unclear. The CDR3 DNA is TGTGCCAGCAGCCCCAGTGCAACTAATGAAAAACTGTTTTTT. This codes for CASSPSATNEKLFF.